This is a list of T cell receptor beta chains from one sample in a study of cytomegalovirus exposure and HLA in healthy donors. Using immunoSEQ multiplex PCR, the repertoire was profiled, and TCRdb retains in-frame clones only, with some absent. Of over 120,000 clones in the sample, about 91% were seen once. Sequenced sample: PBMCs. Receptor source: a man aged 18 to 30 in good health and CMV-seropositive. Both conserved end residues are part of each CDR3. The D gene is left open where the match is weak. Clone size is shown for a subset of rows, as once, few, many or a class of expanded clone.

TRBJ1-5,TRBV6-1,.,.,TGTGCCAGCAGTGAAGAGGCTGGTGCGGGGGCGATTAATCAGCCCCAGCATTTT,CASSEEAGAGAINQPQHF
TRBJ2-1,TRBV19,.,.,TGTGCCAGTAGTATGGGAGTCAATGAGCAGTTCTTC,CASSMGVNEQFF
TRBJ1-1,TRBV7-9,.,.,TGTGCCAGCAGCTCCGGACAGATGAACACTGAAGCTTTCTTT,CASSSGQMNTEAFF
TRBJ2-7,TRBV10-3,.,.,TGTGCCATCAGTGCGGAGAGCTCCTACGAGCAGTACTTC,CAISAESSYEQYF
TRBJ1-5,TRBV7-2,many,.,TGTGCCAGCAGCTTAGAGAGGGCGGGCAATCAGCCCCAGCATTTT,CASSLERAGNQPQHF
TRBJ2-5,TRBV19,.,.,TGTGCCAGTTCGAGCGGTAACCTTAAAGAGACCCAGTACTTC,CASSSGNLKETQYF
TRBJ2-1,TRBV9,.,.,TGTGCCAGCAGCGGGAGGGCATTGGCTAGTAGGTACAATGAGCAGTTCTTC,CASSGRALASRYNEQFF
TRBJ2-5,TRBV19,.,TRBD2,TGTGCCAGTAGTTCTAGCGGGAGTTTAGAGACCCAGTACTTC,CASSSSGSLETQYF
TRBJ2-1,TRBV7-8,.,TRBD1,TGTGCCAGCAGCTCCCGAGGGGGCAGGAACAATGAGCAGTTCTTC,CASSSRGGRNNEQFF
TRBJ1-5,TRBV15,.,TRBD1,TGTGCCACCAGCAGAGAAGGGACAGGGTCTTACCAGCCCCAGCATTTT,CATSREGTGSYQPQHF
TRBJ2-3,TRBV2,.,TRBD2,TGTGCCAGCAGTACTATTGCGGGGGGATCTGGGGCGCAGTATTTT,CASSTIAGGSGAQYF
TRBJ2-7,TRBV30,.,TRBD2,TGTGCCTGGAGGGGACTAGCGGGAGGGCGTAACGAGCAGTACTTC,CAWRGLAGGRNEQYF
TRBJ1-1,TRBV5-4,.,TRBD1,TGTGCCAGCACCCCCCAGGGGGCCACTGAAGCTTTCTTT,CASTPQGATEAFF
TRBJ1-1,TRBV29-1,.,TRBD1,TGCAGCGTTGAATTGGACAGGGGCACTGAAGCTTTCTTT,CSVELDRGTEAFF